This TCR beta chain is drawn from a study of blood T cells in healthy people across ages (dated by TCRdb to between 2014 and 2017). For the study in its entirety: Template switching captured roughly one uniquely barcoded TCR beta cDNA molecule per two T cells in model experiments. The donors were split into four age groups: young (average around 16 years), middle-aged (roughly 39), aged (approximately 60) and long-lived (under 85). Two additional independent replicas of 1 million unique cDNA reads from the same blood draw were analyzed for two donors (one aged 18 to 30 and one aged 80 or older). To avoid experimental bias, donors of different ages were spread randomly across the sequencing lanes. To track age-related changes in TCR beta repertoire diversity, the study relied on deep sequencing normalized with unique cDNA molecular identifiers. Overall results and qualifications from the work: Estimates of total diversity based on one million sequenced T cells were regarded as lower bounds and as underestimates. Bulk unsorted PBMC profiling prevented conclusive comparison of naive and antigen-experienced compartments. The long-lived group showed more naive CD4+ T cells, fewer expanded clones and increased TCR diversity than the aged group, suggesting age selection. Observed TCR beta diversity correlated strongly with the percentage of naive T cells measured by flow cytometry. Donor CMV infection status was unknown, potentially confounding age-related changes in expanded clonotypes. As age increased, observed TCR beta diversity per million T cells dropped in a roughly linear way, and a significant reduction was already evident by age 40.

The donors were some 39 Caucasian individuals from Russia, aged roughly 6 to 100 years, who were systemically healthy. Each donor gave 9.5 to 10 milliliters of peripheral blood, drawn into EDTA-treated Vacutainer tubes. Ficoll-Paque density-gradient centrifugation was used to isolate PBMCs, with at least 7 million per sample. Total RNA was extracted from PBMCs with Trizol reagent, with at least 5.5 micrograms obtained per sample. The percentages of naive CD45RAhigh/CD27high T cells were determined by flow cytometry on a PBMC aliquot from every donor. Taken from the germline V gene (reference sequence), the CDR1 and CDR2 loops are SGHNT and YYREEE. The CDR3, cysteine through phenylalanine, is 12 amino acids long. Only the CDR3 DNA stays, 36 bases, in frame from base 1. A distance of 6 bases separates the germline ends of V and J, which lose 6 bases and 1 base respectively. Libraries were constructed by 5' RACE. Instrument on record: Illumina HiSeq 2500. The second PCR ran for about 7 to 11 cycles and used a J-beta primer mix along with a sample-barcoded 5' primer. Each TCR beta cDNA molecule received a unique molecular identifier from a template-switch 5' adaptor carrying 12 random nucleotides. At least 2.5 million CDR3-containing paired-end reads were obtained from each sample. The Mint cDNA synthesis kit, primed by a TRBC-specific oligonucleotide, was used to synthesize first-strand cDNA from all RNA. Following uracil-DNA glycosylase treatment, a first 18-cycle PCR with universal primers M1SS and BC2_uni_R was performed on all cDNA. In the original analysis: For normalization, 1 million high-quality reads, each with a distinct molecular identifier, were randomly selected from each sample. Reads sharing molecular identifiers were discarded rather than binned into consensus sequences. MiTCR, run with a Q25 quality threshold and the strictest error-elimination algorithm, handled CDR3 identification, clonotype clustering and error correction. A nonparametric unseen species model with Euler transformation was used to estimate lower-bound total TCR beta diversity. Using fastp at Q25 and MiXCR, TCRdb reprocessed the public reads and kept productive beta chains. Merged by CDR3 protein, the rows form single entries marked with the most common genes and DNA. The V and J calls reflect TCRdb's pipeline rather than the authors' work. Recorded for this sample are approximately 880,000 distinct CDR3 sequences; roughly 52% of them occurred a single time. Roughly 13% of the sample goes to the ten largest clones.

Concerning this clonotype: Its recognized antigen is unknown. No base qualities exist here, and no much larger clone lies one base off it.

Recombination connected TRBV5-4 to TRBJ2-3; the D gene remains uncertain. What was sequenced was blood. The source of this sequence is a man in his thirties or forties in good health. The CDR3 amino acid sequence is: CASKAGTDTQYF. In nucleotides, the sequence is TGTGCCAGCAAGGCTGGCACAGATACGCAGTATTTT.